This is a list of T cell receptor beta chains from one sample in a study of blood T cell repertoires in COVID-19. The repertoire was sequenced with immunoSEQ multiplex PCR; TCRdb's copy has only in-frame clones and lacks some. The table lists about 200,000 clones, 80% of them singletons, with 5.5% to 7% in the top ten. Input material: peripheral blood. Receptors were obtained from a woman aged 65 to 85 with acute or convalescent COVID-19. Both conserved end residues are part of each CDR3. The order of the fields is CDR3 protein, CDR3 DNA, D gene, J gene, V gene. D genes are given only for firm matches.

CDR3: CAWSEWQYYGYTF; DNA: TGTGCCTGGAGTGAGTGGCAGTACTATGGCTACACCTTC; D: -; J: TRBJ1-2; V: TRBV30
CDR3: CASSLDAGAYEQYF; DNA: TGTGCCAGCAGCTTGGATGCGGGCGCCTACGAGCAGTACTTC; D: -; J: TRBJ2-7; V: TRBV5-5
CDR3: CSAPVELRQFF; DNA: TGCAGTGCCCCGGTGGAGTTGCGGCAGTTCTTC; D: -; J: TRBJ2-1; V: TRBV20-1
CDR3: CASSLSGGSYNEQFF; DNA: TGCGCCAGCAGCTTAAGTGGAGGCTCCTACAATGAGCAGTTCTTC; D: -; J: TRBJ2-1; V: TRBV5-1
CDR3: CASSPGQGRGTEAFF; DNA: TGCGCCAGCAGCCCGGGACAGGGGAGGGGGACTGAAGCTTTCTTT; D: TRBD1; J: TRBJ1-1; V: TRBV5-1
CDR3: CATSFAGPGTGELFF; DNA: TGTGCCACCAGCTTCGCGGGACCTGGCACCGGGGAGCTGTTTTTT; D: -; J: TRBJ2-2; V: TRBV15
CDR3: CASSPWGGYEQYF; DNA: TGTGCCAGCAGCCCGTGGGGGGGGTACGAGCAGTACTTC; D: TRBD2; J: TRBJ2-7; V: TRBV5-4
CDR3: CASSLYATNFYGYTF; DNA: TGCGCCAGCAGCTTGTACGCCACGAACTTCTATGGCTACACCTTC; D: -; J: TRBJ1-2; V: TRBV5-1
CDR3: CASSLGDFSGQGTYEQYF; DNA: TGTGCCAGCAGTTTAGGAGATTTCTCGGGACAGGGGACCTACGAGCAGTACTTC; D: TRBD1; J: TRBJ2-7; V: TRBV27
CDR3: CAWSVMVEQYF; DNA: TGTGCCTGGAGTGTAATGGTAGAGCAGTATTTT; D: -; J: TRBJ2-3; V: TRBV30
CDR3: CASSSGQLVPTGELFF; DNA: TGTGCCAGCAGTTCCGGCCAACTAGTTCCTACCGGGGAGCTGTTTTTT; D: -; J: TRBJ2-2; V: TRBV28
CDR3: CASSLDLADFTDTQYF; DNA: TGCGCCAGCAGCTTGGATCTAGCGGATTTCACAGATACGCAGTATTTT; D: TRBD2; J: TRBJ2-3; V: TRBV5-1
CDR3: CASSPRTSGTGELFF; DNA: TGTGCCAGCAGCCCCCGGACTAGCGGGACCGGGGAGCTGTTTTTT; D: TRBD2; J: TRBJ2-2; V: TRBV7-9
CDR3: CARGDRHIAGELFF; DNA: TGCGCCAGAGGGGACAGACATATCGCCGGGGAGCTGTTTTTT; D: TRBD1; J: TRBJ2-2; V: TRBV10-1
CDR3: CASSSLTGDTEAFF; DNA: TGTGCCAGCAGCTCCCTAACAGGGGACACTGAAGCTTTCTTT; D: TRBD1; J: TRBJ1-1; V: TRBV11-2
CDR3: CATSRVAPGQWSPYGYTF; DNA: TGTGCCACCAGCAGAGTGGCCCCGGGACAGTGGTCTCCTTATGGCTACACCTTC; D: TRBD1; J: TRBJ1-2; V: TRBV15